The next 32 T cell receptor beta chains were all read from a single sample in a study of blood T cells in healthy people across ages. For the second PCR, which ran for roughly 7 to 11 cycles, a sample-barcoded 5' primer and a J-beta primer mix were used. TCRdb re-derived calls from the 5' RACE reads in MiXCR, one entry per CDR3 protein. The table includes about 570,000 distinct CDR3 sequences, 27% detected once. Specimen: blood. These receptor sequences come from a woman aged 70-85 years in good health.

This sequence joins TRBV6-6 and TRBJ2-7; the match to TRBD2 covers 7 bases. The V gene's germline CDR1 is MNHNY and CDR2 SVGAGI (reference sequence). This CDR3 contains 14 residues. Trimming at V came to 2 bases and at J to 5 bases, leaving 6 bases not matched to a gene. The CDR3 loop is CASSYGREFDEQYV. The CDR3 DNA sequence: TGTGCCAGCAGTTACGGGCGGGAGTTCGACGAGCAGTACGTC.

There are many counts of this clonotype. The chain has TRBV7-2 and TRBJ2-1, with 8 bases matching TRBD2. Germline values: CDR1 SGHTA, CDR2 FQGNSA. Unmatched junction bases numbered 6, after V lost 1 base and J lost 7 bases. The CDR3 is 15 residues long. CDR3 nucleotides: TGTGCCAGCAGCTTAGGGCCGGGACTAGAGAATGAGCAGTTCTTC. Its translation: CASSLGPGLENEQFF.

The rearrangement uses TRBV29-1 and TRBJ1-4; D is unclear. V was pared by 6 bases and J by 7 bases, with 12 bases between. CDR3 length: 12 amino acids. Germline lookup yields CDR1 SQVTM and CDR2 ANQGSEA. CDR3: CSVTPNGEKLFF. In nucleotides, the CDR3 is TGCAGCGTCACCCCAAATGGTGAAAAACTGTTTTTT.

CDR3 bases: TGTGCCAGCAGTTCCGGGGGGACCTATGGCTACACCTTC. As protein: CASSSGGTYGYTF. V and J are TRBV12-3 or TRBV12-4 and TRBJ1-2; tentatively, D is TRBD1 (5 bases). V lost 4 bases and J 4 bases, leaving 10 bases between the germline ends. This CDR3 contains 13 residues.

This clonotype showed up just a few times. V is TRBV7-9 and J is TRBJ2-3, with D perhaps TRBD1 or TRBD2 (6 bases each). Germline lookup yields CDR1 SEHNR and CDR2 FQNEAQ (reference sequence). Trimming cost V 1 base and J 5 bases, with 10 bases left between them. CDR3 size: 14 residues. The CDR3 here is CASSLGGAGDTQYF. In DNA form, the CDR3 reads TGTGCCAGCAGCTTAGGGGGGGCAGGAGATACGCAGTATTTT.

As DNA, the CDR3 is TGCAGCGCCAATTGGGGGCCCCACACTGAAGCTTTCTTT. It encodes CSANWGPHTEAFF. The chain carries TRBV29-1 and TRBJ1-1; D is possibly TRBD1 (6 bases). CDR3 length: 13 residues. Between the trimmed V and J ends, which lost 7 bases and 3 bases, there was a span of 15 bases. In germline, CDR1 is SQVTM, CDR2 ANQGSEA.

The sample holds a few counts of this clonotype. The rearrangement uses TRBV7-2 and TRBJ2-1; no clear D. The CDR3 loop spans 16 amino acids. The V gene lost 3 bases and the J gene lost 9 bases, with 21 bases spanning the gap. CDR1 and CDR2 from the germline V gene are SGHTA and FQGNSA. The CDR3 sequence: CASSFLGGVNGSEQFF. Here the CDR3 DNA reads TGTGCCAGCAGCTTCCTTGGTGGGGTTAACGGTAGTGAGCAGTTCTTC. The full variable domain, rest sourced from reference TRBV7-2 and TRBJ2-1, is GAGVSQSPSNKVTEKGKDVELRCDPISGHTALYWYRQSLGQGLEFLIYFQGNSAPDKSGLPSDRFSAERTGGSVSTLTIQRTQQEDSAVYLCASSFLGGVNGSEQFFGPGTRLTVL.

This clonotype was seen a handful of times. V is TRBV4-3 and J is TRBJ1-3; no reliable D call. Germline loops: CDR1 LGHNA, CDR2 YSLEER. Trimming took 1 base from V and 1 from J, leaving 11 bases between them. This CDR3 comprises 16 residues. The CDR3 DNA follows: TGCGCCAGCAGCCAAGGGGCGGGATATTCTGGAAACACCATATATTTT. This translates into CASSQGAGYSGNTIYF.

This clonotype was counted only a few times. CDR3 nucleotides: TGCGCCAGCAGCCCCGGAGGTGGCAGGGGAAACACCATATATTTT. This translates into CASSPGGGRGNTIYF. The chain is built from TRBV5-1 and TRBJ1-3; unclear D gene. CDR3 length: 15 amino acids. The V gene's germline CDR1 is SGHRS and CDR2 YFSETQ. V was clipped by 4 bases and J by 4 bases, with 15 bases between them.

This clonotype was counted only a few times. The chain employs TRBV5-1 and TRBJ2-1; 9 positions agree with TRBD2. Trimming at V came to 5 bases and at J to 6 bases, leaving 3 bases not matched to a gene. Germline V gene lookup returns CDR1 SGHRS and CDR2 YFSETQ. The CDR3 extends over 13 amino acids. The CDR3 loop is CASRAGGPNEQFF. The CDR3 nucleotides read TGCGCCAGCAGAGCGGGGGGTCCCAATGAGCAGTTCTTC. The full variable domain, completed using reference TRBV5-1 and TRBJ2-1, is KAGVTQTPRYLIKTRGQQVTLSCSPISGHRSVSWYQQTPGQGLQFLFEYFSETQRNKGNFPGRFSGRQFSNSRSEMNVSTLELGDSALYLCASRAGGPNEQFFGPGTRLTVL.

J is TRBJ1-6 and V is TRBV2, with D possibly being TRBD1 (6 bases). From germline, CDR1 is SNHLY and CDR2 FYNNEI. This CDR3 is built from 16 residues. Deletions cut 5 bases from V and 5 bases from J, with 16 bases between. The CDR3 sequence: CASSNQGMGNNSPLHF. CDR3 DNA sequence: TGTGCCAGCAGTAACCAGGGGATGGGTAATAATTCACCCCTCCACTTT.

The chain employs TRBV6-5 and TRBJ1-1, with TRBD1 matching over 7 bases. V lost 2 bases to trimming and J lost 1 base; unmatched junction nucleotides: 4. The CDR3 sequence is 15 residues long. Looked up from germline, CDR1 is MNHEY and CDR2 is SVGAGI. CDR3 sequence (DNA): TGTGCCAGCAGTTACACAGACAGGGCGAACACTGAAGCTTTCTTT. Translation: CASSYTDRANTEAFF.

This clonotype showed up just a few times. The CDR3 coding sequence is TGTGCCAGCAGGCCGACAGGGGCGAACATTCAGTACTTC. This translates into CASRPTGANIQYF. The J gene is TRBJ2-4, the V gene TRBV12-3 or TRBV12-4; 8 bases map to TRBD1. The V and J ends lost 6 bases and 7 bases, in that order; junction bases with no gene match: 5. The CDR3 consists of 13 residues.

This clonotype has only a few counts. V usage is TRBV5-1 and J usage is TRBJ2-5, with D perhaps TRBD1 (7 bases). The CDR3 runs 15 residues. V gave up 5 bases and J gave up 2 bases, with 16 bases separating them. The germline V gene has CDR1 SGHRS and CDR2 YFSETQ. CDR3 sequence: CASSAGGQLQETQYF. CDR3 nucleotides: TGCGCCAGCAGTGCCGGGGGACAGTTACAAGAGACCCAGTACTTC.

Turning to this clonotype: Just one base apart from a much larger clone, this may be a read error. The gene calls are TRBV2 and TRBJ1-6, with TRBD1 identical over 10 bases. The CDR3 contains 14 residues. V shed 3 bases, J shed 10 bases, and the junction held 3 bases outside the gene matches. Germline assignment: CDR1 SNHLY and CDR2 FYNNEI. The CDR3 region is CASSDRTGGSPLHF. CDR3 nucleotides: TGTGCCAGCAGTGACAGGACAGGGGGATCACCCCTCCACTTT. Combining the CDR3 with reference TRBV2 and TRBJ1-6 gives the whole variable domain EPEVTQTPSHQVTQMGQEVILRCVPISNHLYFYWYRQILGQKVEFLVSFYNNEISEKSEIFDDQFSVERPDGSNFTLKIRSTKLEDSAMYFCASSDRTGGSPLHFGNGTRLTVT.

This clonotype has more than one count but fewer than ten. CDR3 loop: CASSKTGTNYGYTF. In DNA, the CDR3 is TGTGCCAGCAGTAAGACAGGGACTAACTATGGCTACACCTTC. The V gene is TRBV2, the J gene TRBJ1-2; 7 bases are a match to TRBD1. Germline loops: CDR1 SNHLY, CDR2 FYNNEI. J lost 0 bases, V lost 5 bases, and 3 bases had no gene match. The CDR3 is 14 residues long.

Regarding this clonotype: The junction differs from germline at one of its ends, possibly a read error. For the CDR3, the DNA is TGCAGTGCACGGGGGACCGGGCAGCTGTTTTTT. It specifies CSARGTGQLFF. This chain uses TRBV20-1 with TRBJ2-2; tentative D call: TRBD2 (6 bases). The CDR3 length is 11 residues. CDR1 DFQATT and CDR2 SNEGSKA come from the germline V gene (reference sequence).

This rearrangement joins TRBV20-1 to TRBJ2-7; possible D gene TRBD1, 6 bases. The CDR3 has 11 residues. V lost 3 bases and J lost 6, with 9 bases in between. Germline CDR1 reads DFQATT; CDR2 reads SNEGSKA (reference sequence). The CDR3 sequence: CSASRTAEQYF. The CDR3 DNA sequence: TGCAGTGCTAGTCGGACAGCCGAGCAGTACTTC.

This clonotype was found a few times. The chain links TRBV7-9 to TRBJ2-5, with TRBD2 as a possible D gene (5 bases). The CDR3 extends over 14 amino acids. Germline V lookup: CDR1 SEHNR, CDR2 FQNEAQ (reference sequence). V lost 4 bases and J lost 9, with 18 bases in between. The CDR3 nucleotides are TGTGCCAGCAGCTGGGCCCCCATCCCGGAGGCCCAGTACTTC. Its protein is CASSWAPIPEAQYF.

This clonotype came up a few times. This sequence joins TRBV12-3 or TRBV12-4 and TRBJ2-1; maybe TRBD2 (6 bases). CDR3 length: 17 residues. V lost 1 base, J lost 1 base, and 14 bases lay in between. CDR3: CASSLGRGTLSYNEQFF. The CDR3 nucleotides read TGTGCCAGCAGTTTAGGGAGGGGTACCCTATCCTACAATGAGCAGTTCTTC.

This clonotype was counted only a few times. J is TRBJ1-1 and V is TRBV11-2; tentatively, D is TRBD1 (6 bases). Germline V gene sequence: CDR1 SGHAT, CDR2 FQNNGV. This CDR3 spans 15 amino acids. Between the trimmed V and J ends, which lost 5 bases and 1 base, there was a span of 14 bases. CDR3 loop: CASSQARGGNTEAFF. CDR3 nucleotides: TGTGCCAGCAGCCAAGCCCGAGGGGGGAACACTGAAGCTTTCTTT.

This clonotype showed up just a few times. The chain couples TRBV6-2 or TRBV6-3 to TRBJ2-1; D might be TRBD1 (6 bases). In germline, CDR1 is MNHEY, CDR2 SVGEGT. The CDR3 covers 16 residues. The ends were cut back, 2 bases at V and 4 bases at J, with 15 bases in the middle. The CDR3 sequence is CASSYRQIQGYNEQFF. CDR3 nucleotide sequence: TGTGCCAGCAGTTACCGACAGATTCAGGGGTACAATGAGCAGTTCTTC.

The chain recombines TRBV20-1 with TRBJ2-2, with TRBD2 identical over 11 bases. The CDR3 totals 16 residues. V trimming: 0 bases; J trimming: 4 bases; junction bases outside the gene matches: 4. CDR1 DFQATT and CDR2 SNEGSKA come from the germline V gene (reference sequence). The CDR3 region has the DNA TGCAGTGCTAGAGAGAGACTAGCGGGACTCACCGGGGAGCTGTTTTTT. The encoded protein is CSARERLAGLTGELFF.

The V call is TRBV29-1, the J call TRBJ1-2, with 11 bases aligning to TRBD1. The ends lost 5 bases at V and 4 bases at J; junction bases unmatched: 6. CDR1 and CDR2 (germline): SQVTM, ANQGSEA. CDR3 size: 14 residues. CDR3 region: CSVQRTGGLYGYTF. In DNA form, the CDR3 reads TGCAGCGTTCAGAGGACAGGGGGCCTCTATGGCTACACCTTC.

This clonotype turned up a few times. The CDR3 region is CLIKGLYGYTF. CDR3 nucleotides: TGCCTTATAAAGGGGTTATATGGCTACACCTTC. The chain uses TRBV20-1 and TRBJ1-2, with D possibly being TRBD1 (5 bases). The CDR3 consists of 11 residues. Germline assignment: CDR1 DFQATT and CDR2 SNEGSKA (reference sequence).

This sequence joins TRBV5-1 and TRBJ1-2, with TRBD1 matching 7 bases. CDR1 is SGHRS and CDR2 is YFSETQ in the germline V gene. CDR3 length: 15 residues. The J segment lost 0 bases and the V segment lost 4 bases, leaving 6 bases of the junction unmatched. DNA for the CDR3: TGCGCCAGCAGCAAAGGACAGGCGTCTAACTATGGCTACACCTTC. It encodes CASSKGQASNYGYTF.

This sequence joins TRBV6-2 or TRBV6-3 and TRBJ2-2, with 8 bases lining up with TRBD1. Germline values: CDR1 MNHEY, CDR2 SVGEGT. CDR3 length equals 14 residues. With 4 bases clipped from V and 5 bases from J, the junction kept 3 bases outside the gene matches. CDR3 DNA sequence: TGTGCCAGCAGTTCAGGGGGCGAGACCGGGGAGCTGTTTTTT. Translating gives CASSSGGETGELFF.

On this clonotype: Possible read error: a much larger clone is one base away. The chain employs TRBV5-1 and TRBJ2-3; no reliable D call. The CDR3 covers 13 residues. Per germline, CDR1 SGHRS and CDR2 YFSETQ. CDR3 loop: CVSSLGSTDTQYF. In DNA, the CDR3 is TGCGTCAGCAGCTTGGGGAGCACAGATACGCAGTATTTT.

The table lists this clonotype with a few counts. The chain couples TRBV7-2 to TRBJ2-1; TRBD2 matches at 8 bases. The V gene end was trimmed by 4 bases and the J gene end by 0 bases; junction bases not matched to a gene: 8. Germline-derived CDR1 and CDR2 are SGHTA and FQGNSA. The CDR3 spans 17 residues. CDR3 nucleotides: TGTGCCAGCAGCTCAGGGGCGGGGGGAAACTCCTACAATGAGCAGTTCTTC. Encoded protein: CASSSGAGGNSYNEQFF.

The rearrangement joins TRBV7-9 to TRBJ2-1; 10 nucleotides line up with TRBD1. Germline CDR1 reads SEHNR; CDR2 reads FQNEAQ (reference sequence). Trimming at V came to 4 bases and at J to 8 bases, leaving 8 bases not matched to a gene. The length of the CDR3 is 15 residues. CDR3 amino acids: CASSSRQGALDEQFF. Written as DNA, the CDR3 is TGTGCCAGCAGCTCTCGACAGGGGGCGTTAGATGAGCAGTTCTTC.

This clonotype has more than one count but fewer than ten. The rearrangement uses TRBV2 and TRBJ2-5; TRBD2 is a possible D gene (5 bases). The CDR3 extends over 15 amino acids. The V end lost 1 base, the J end lost 4 bases, and 13 bases lay between the germline ends. The V gene's germline CDR1 is SNHLY and CDR2 FYNNEI. CDR3 in amino acids: CASSEGGLALETQYF. The DNA for the CDR3 is TGTGCCAGCAGTGAAGGCGGGCTAGCTCTAGAGACCCAGTACTTC.

The chain links TRBV7-3 to TRBJ1-4; unclear D gene. V dropped 2 bases and J dropped 1 base, with 11 bases sitting between them. The CDR3 runs 16 residues. CDR1 is SGHTA and CDR2 is FQGTGA in the germline V gene. The CDR3 spells CASSLYNTGTNEKLFF. DNA of the CDR3: TGTGCCAGCAGCTTATACAACACGGGAACTAATGAAAAACTGTTTTTT.